This is a list of T cell receptor beta chains from one sample in a study of blood T cell repertoires in COVID-19. Here immunoSEQ multiplex PCR was the method, and the copy in TCRdb shows in-frame clones only, minus some. The sample comprises 220,000 or so clones, approximately 90% of which are singletons, and roughly a tenth rests with the top ten. Sequences were obtained from peripheral blood. The receptors originated from a woman aged 45-65 years with COVID-19, enrolled during active disease. Each CDR3 is given with its conserved first and last residue. Fields, in order: V gene, J gene, CDR3 protein.

TRBV5-1,TRBJ2-7,CASSLTYAGSPYEQYF
TRBV28,TRBJ1-6,CASSLLAGKDSPLHF
TRBV19,TRBJ1-6,CASSPNDRENSPLHF
TRBV6-2/TRBV6-3,TRBJ2-5,CASSYPRQGEETQYF
TRBV28,TRBJ1-5,CASRPRGGQPQHF
TRBV7-2,TRBJ2-7,CASSLFRVSWAYEQYF
TRBV19,TRBJ1-5,CASSIDGGGNQPQHF
TRBV19,TRBJ2-6,CASSRTGPTGANVLTF
TRBV2,TRBJ2-7,CASSLSLGGYEQYF
TRBV7-2,TRBJ1-6,CASSISTGKESPLHF
TRBV28,TRBJ1-2,CASRRGGHGYTF
TRBV25-1,TRBJ1-6,CASRRDNSPLHF
TRBV5-1,TRBJ2-3,CASSYDGTSRTDTQYF
TRBV7-9,TRBJ1-1,CASSRQMNTEAFF
TRBV5-8,TRBJ1-2,CASSFQRPNYGYTF
TRBV11-3,TRBJ2-1,CASSFTFKLANEQFF
TRBV6-1,TRBJ2-5,CASSEVRQGGETQYF
TRBV7-2,TRBJ2-2,CASTLRGSTGELFF
TRBV6-1,TRBJ1-2,CASSDRGRLGYTF
TRBV27,TRBJ1-3,CASGDRGSGNTIYF
TRBV11-2,TRBJ1-6,CASSLDGRSPLHF
TRBV30,TRBJ1-4,CAWSVGTVNEKLFF
TRBV24-1,TRBJ2-1,CATSDLRSYNEQFF
TRBV19,TRBJ1-1,CASSLVLTDTEAFF
TRBV5-6,TRBJ2-5,CASSATGQGETQYF
TRBV4-3,TRBJ1-1,CASSQGVLRGGRTEAFF
TRBV19,TRBJ2-2,CASRPRGGELFF
TRBV12-5,TRBJ2-3,CASGLPSAGTSGGVSTDTQYF
TRBV12-3/TRBV12-4,TRBJ1-4,CASSYNEKLFF
TRBV5-4,TRBJ1-1,CASSPGTYNTEAFF
TRBV30,TRBJ2-6,CAWSVLGGSGANVLTF
TRBV12-3/TRBV12-4,TRBJ1-5,CASSYYSNQPQHF
TRBV27,TRBJ2-1,CASSSRGRGGRNEQFF
TRBV2,TRBJ2-1,CARQGLAGTEQFF
TRBV28,TRBJ2-7,CASSLHRGRTYEQYF
TRBV3-1/TRBV3-2,TRBJ1-2,CASRKDRADGYTF
TRBV6-5,TRBJ1-1,CASSSTDRGEGAFF
TRBV29-1,TRBJ1-2,CSVVRLPDYGYTF
TRBV13,TRBJ2-3,CASSLVGGADTQYF
TRBV6-5,TRBJ1-5,CASSRFQGNNQPQHF
TRBV7-2,TRBJ1-6,CASSSDSTNSPLHF
TRBV11-2,TRBJ2-7,CASSLDPGQGSYEQYF
TRBV6-5,TRBJ2-7,CASSSDRGVGYEQYF
TRBV19,TRBJ1-6,CASSTGQGDNSPLHF
TRBV30,TRBJ2-7,CAWKSLASYEQYF
TRBV27,TRBJ2-3,CASSFQGTADTQYF
TRBV24-1,TRBJ2-1,CATSDLKGNEQFF
TRBV4-1,TRBJ1-2,CASSQDRGSNYGYTF
TRBV9,TRBJ2-2,CASSARGALNTGELFF
TRBV14,TRBJ2-5,CASSRYRGLRETQYF
TRBV25-1,TRBJ2-4,CASSEKDNNIQYF
TRBV12-5,TRBJ2-3,CASGLRETSGGTDTQYF
TRBV25-1,TRBJ2-7,CASSVLAGVEQYF
TRBV24-1,TRBJ1-1,CATSDSRRGNTEAFF
TRBV6-5,TRBJ1-4,CASSMTGGSEKLFF
TRBV15,TRBJ2-1,CATSTGQSTGQFF
TRBV28,TRBJ1-1,CASDRVNTEAFF
TRBV7-2,TRBJ2-3,CASSLGGGPTDTQYF
TRBV19,TRBJ2-3,CASSIIRVRTSGTADTQYF